A selection of T cell receptor beta chains follows, all from one sample in a study of blood T cells in healthy people across ages. MiXCR, applied by TCRdb to the 5' RACE reads, yields one record per CDR3 protein. Of just over 1 million distinct CDR3 sequences listed, more than 35% are singletons. The source material was blood. These receptors originate from a woman in her sixties in good health. Each CDR3 is given with its conserved first and last residue. D genes are given only for firm matches. Size values are once, few and many counts, or a class for expanded clones, and some rows have none.

clone size,D gene,V gene,J gene,CDR3 protein,CDR3 DNA
NA,NA,TRBV4-1,TRBJ2-1,CASSQDGRGSSYNEQFF,TGCGCCAGCAGCCAAGATGGCCGGGGAAGCTCCTACAATGAGCAGTTCTTC
NA,NA,TRBV6-6,TRBJ1-5,CASSSRTVSYSNQPQHF,TGTGCCAGCAGTTCCAGGACGGTTTCATATAGCAATCAGCCCCAGCATTTT
few,NA,TRBV25-1,TRBJ2-1,CASSESISGEQFF,TGTGCCAGCAGTGAATCAATCTCGGGGGAGCAGTTCTTC
NA,TRBD1,TRBV10-2,TRBJ2-1,CASRRPGQVYNEQFF,TGCGCCAGCAGACGACCGGGACAGGTATACAATGAGCAGTTCTTC
many,NA,TRBV5-1,TRBJ2-3,CASSLGGDHTDTQYF,TGCGCCAGCAGCTTGGGCGGGGACCACACAGATACGCAGTATTTT
NA,TRBD1,TRBV2,TRBJ2-7,CASNEGGTGPIYEQYF,TGTGCCAGCAACGAGGGGGGGACAGGGCCTATATACGAGCAGTACTTC
NA,TRBD1,TRBV6-2/TRBV6-3,TRBJ2-7,CASSYSRGTGVYEQYF,TGTGCCAGCAGTTACTCGAGAGGGACAGGGGTCTACGAGCAGTACTTC
NA,TRBD2,TRBV11-3,TRBJ2-1,CASSSGLARNEQFF,TGTGCCAGCAGCTCCGGACTAGCGAGGAATGAGCAGTTCTTC
NA,NA,TRBV27,TRBJ2-7,CASSSDNRYEQYF,TGTGCCAGCAGTTCCGATAATCGGTACGAGCAGTACTTC
NA,TRBD1,TRBV6-5,TRBJ1-5,CASSYGQGDQPQHF,TGTGCCAGCAGTTACGGGCAGGGGGATCAGCCCCAGCATTTT
NA,NA,TRBV7-2,TRBJ1-1,CASSPRGRQNTEAFF,TGTGCCAGCAGCCCCCGGGGCAGGCAAAACACTGAAGCTTTCTTT
few,NA,TRBV13,TRBJ1-2,CASDSVNYGYTF,TGCGCGTCGGACTCCGTTAACTATGGCTACACCTTC
few,NA,TRBV28,TRBJ2-5,CASTEKEETQYF,TGTGCCAGCACCGAAAAGGAAGAGACCCAGTACTTC
few,TRBD2,TRBV6-6,TRBJ2-1,CASSYSSQPAGGNEQFF,TGTGCCAGCAGTTACTCGAGTCAGCCAGCGGGAGGGAATGAGCAGTTCTTC
NA,TRBD2,TRBV6-5,TRBJ2-4,CASSYRTSGRKNIQYF,TGTGCCAGCAGTTACAGGACTAGCGGGAGAAAAAACATTCAGTACTTC
few,NA,TRBV18,TRBJ2-7,CASSPRRGDYEQYF,TGTGCCAGCTCACCAAGGAGGGGCGACTACGAGCAGTACTTC
NA,NA,TRBV20-1,TRBJ2-5,CSCARSATSTRETQYF,TGCAGCTGCGCCCGGTCGGCGACATCTACGCGGGAGACCCAGTACTTC
NA,NA,TRBV3-1,TRBJ2-5,CASSQGLGVQYF,TGTGCCAGCAGCCAAGGACTGGGGGTCCAGTACTTC
once,NA,TRBV14,TRBJ2-4,CASLRVSKNIQYF,TGTGCCAGCTTGAGGGTGTCCAAAAACATTCAGTACTTC
NA,NA,TRBV4-3,TRBJ2-7,CASSQSPRAEDEQYF,TGCGCCAGCAGCCAGTCGCCTAGAGCTGAGGACGAGCAGTACTTC
NA,NA,TRBV27,TRBJ2-5,CASSPQWGETQYF,TGTGCCAGCAGTCCCCAATGGGGAGAGACCCAGTACTTC
NA,TRBD1,TRBV25-1,TRBJ1-4,CASSDQDRGGVKLFF,TGTGCCAGCAGTGATCAGGACAGGGGGGGAGTAAAACTGTTTTTT
NA,NA,TRBV20-1,TRBJ2-2,CSASRATGELFF,TGCAGTGCTAGCCGGGCCACCGGGGAGCTGTTTTTT
few,TRBD2,TRBV20-1,TRBJ2-7,CSARSLTSGSSYEQYF,TGCAGTGCTAGATCCTTGACTAGCGGGAGCTCCTACGAGCAGTACTTC
few,TRBD2,TRBV28,TRBJ2-7,CASSWASGPRRGYEQYF,TGTGCCAGCAGTTGGGCTAGCGGCCCTCGGAGGGGCTACGAGCAGTACTTC
many,NA,TRBV29-1,TRBJ2-1,CSVEAEGTYNEQFF,TGCAGCGTTGAAGCCGAGGGGACCTACAATGAGCAGTTCTTC
NA,NA,TRBV29-1,TRBJ2-5,CSVEEGTNQEETQYF,TGCAGCGTTGAAGAAGGCACAAACCAAGAGGAGACCCAGTACTTC
many,NA,TRBV7-3,TRBJ2-5,CASSLANRGTQYF,TGTGCCAGCAGCTTAGCGAATCGCGGGACCCAGTACTTC
NA,NA,TRBV20-1,TRBJ1-2,CSALGQLGGYTF,TGCAGTGCCCTCGGACAATTGGGGGGCTACACCTTC
NA,NA,TRBV4-1,TRBJ1-5,CASSLDGAGDQPQHF,TGCGCCAGCAGCCTCGATGGTGCAGGGGATCAGCCCCAGCATTTT
NA,NA,TRBV11-2,TRBJ2-1,CASSPGGYSYNEQFF,TGTGCCAGCAGCCCTGGCGGATACTCCTACAATGAGCAGTTCTTC
NA,TRBD2,TRBV19,TRBJ2-3,CASSPTTSGGTDTQYF,TGTGCCAGTAGTCCCACGACTAGCGGGGGCACAGATACGCAGTATTTT
NA,TRBD1,TRBV20-1,TRBJ1-2,CSARETGRVSYGYTF,TGCAGTGCTAGAGAGACAGGGAGGGTGAGCTATGGCTACACCTTC
NA,TRBD2,TRBV20-1,TRBJ2-7,CSARDRASGNYEQYF,TGCAGTGCTAGAGATAGGGCTAGCGGGAATTACGAGCAGTACTTC
NA,NA,TRBV6-2/TRBV6-3,TRBJ2-1,CASSWVPNEQFF,TGTGCCAGCAGTTGGGTACCAAATGAGCAGTTCTTC
NA,NA,TRBV3-1,TRBJ2-2,CASRKGSNTGELFF,TGTGCCAGCAGAAAGGGCTCGAACACCGGGGAGCTGTTTTTT
few,NA,TRBV15,TRBJ2-5,CATSRDFWETQYF,TGTGCCACCAGCAGAGATTTTTGGGAGACCCAGTACTTC
NA,TRBD2,TRBV7-8,TRBJ2-5,CATSSGSPQETQYF,TGTGCCACTTCAAGCGGGAGCCCCCAAGAGACCCAGTACTTC
NA,NA,TRBV5-6,TRBJ1-2,CASSLVRSYGYTF,TGTGCCAGCAGCTTGGTTAGGAGCTATGGCTACACCTTC
NA,TRBD1,TRBV28,TRBJ2-7,CASSNPRTGNSYEQYF,TGTGCCAGCAGTAACCCCAGGACAGGGAACTCCTACGAGCAGTACTTC
NA,TRBD1,TRBV7-3,TRBJ2-3,CASSSRTGADTQYF,TGTGCCAGCAGCTCCCGGACAGGGGCAGATACGCAGTATTTT
few,NA,TRBV14,TRBJ2-5,CASSQSLAAQETQYF,TGTGCCAGCAGCCAATCCCTAGCAGCCCAAGAGACCCAGTACTTC